The 16 T cell receptor beta chains presented below share a single source sample, sequenced in a study of blood T cell repertoires in COVID-19. Method: immunoSEQ multiplex PCR; TCRdb's copy keeps in-frame clones and lacks some. The data show 200,000 to 250,000 clones, with around 85% seen just once and approximately 3.1% held by the top ten. The sequenced sample consisted of PBMCs or T cells enriched from blood (not recorded which). The receptors derive from a woman in her 50s in a cohort exposed to, infected with or recovered from COVID-19 (not recorded which).

This chain uses TRBV9 with TRBJ2-7, with 8 bases matching TRBD1. The CDR3 is 15 amino acids. With 2 bases clipped from V and 0 bases from J, the junction kept 4 bases outside the gene matches. Germline CDR1 is SGDLS and CDR2 is YYNGEE. The CDR3 reads CASSVAGGPSYEQYF. The CDR3 DNA is TGTGCCAGCAGCGTTGCAGGGGGCCCCTCCTACGAGCAGTACTTC.

A single count supports this clone. The chain recombines TRBV5-1 with TRBJ2-3, with TRBD2 matching 10 bases. Germline CDR1 is SGHRS and CDR2 is YFSETQ. J lost 5 bases, V lost 0 bases, and 6 bases had no gene match. CDR3 length: 16 amino acids. Here the CDR3 reads CASSLGAGGKLDTQYF. In DNA, the CDR3 is TGCGCCAGCAGCTTGGGAGCGGGGGGGAAACTAGATACGCAGTATTTT. The entire variable domain, with the rest obtained from reference TRBV5-1 and TRBJ2-3, is as follows: KAGVTQTPRYLIKTRGQQVTLSCSPISGHRSVSWYQQTPGQGLQFLFEYFSETQRNKGNFPGRFSGRQFSNSRSEMNVSTLELGDSALYLCASSLGAGGKLDTQYFGPGTRLTVL.

CDR3 in DNA: TGTGCCAGCAGCGCGCCGACAGAGTCCGAGACCCAGTACTTC. It codes for CASSAPTESETQYF. The chain combines TRBV11-2 with TRBJ2-5, with D maybe TRBD1 (5 bases). CDR3 length equals 14 residues. CDR1 SGHAT and CDR2 FQNNGV come from the germline V gene. Trimming took off 5 bases at V and 5 bases at J, with 15 bases between the two ends.

The chain couples TRBV27 to TRBJ1-6, with a tentative D call TRBD1 (5 bases). The CDR3 contains 12 residues. Trimming left V 8 bases short and J 10 bases short, with 12 bases between. Per germline, CDR1 MNHEY and CDR2 SMNVEV (reference sequence). As DNA, the CDR3 is TGTGCCAGCCTGACGTGGGGCTCACCCCTCCACTTT. Translated: CASLTWGSPLHF.

The chain uses TRBV2 and TRBJ1-1; 7 bases line up with TRBD1. This CDR3 has 13 residues. Germline trimming cut 8 bases from V and 0 bases from J; bases unmatched to any gene: 3. Looked up from germline, CDR1 is SNHLY and CDR2 is FYNNEI. The CDR3 DNA sequence: TGTGCCAGCCAACAGGGGTTGAACACTGAAGCTTTCTTT. This gives the protein CASQQGLNTEAFF. Full variable domain (remainder filled in from reference TRBV2 and TRBJ1-1): EPEVTQTPSHQVTQMGQEVILRCVPISNHLYFYWYRQILGQKVEFLVSFYNNEISEKSEIFDDQFSVERPDGSNFTLKIRSTKLEDSAMYFCASQQGLNTEAFFGQGTRLTVV.

The J gene is TRBJ1-4, the V gene TRBV4-2; D may be TRBD1 (6 bases). The CDR3 contains 15 residues. V was clipped by 6 bases and J by 2 bases, with 13 bases between them. In germline, CDR1 is LGHNA, CDR2 YNFKEQ. CDR3 nucleotides: TGTGCCAGCAGTCGCACAGGGAAGACTAATGAAAAACTGTTTTTT. This sequence encodes CASSRTGKTNEKLFF.

The rearrangement links TRBV7-2 to TRBJ1-6; unclear D gene. The CDR3 sequence is 15 residues long. From germline, CDR1 is SGHTA and CDR2 FQGNSA. V gave up 4 bases and J gave up 5 bases, with 12 bases separating them. The CDR3 protein is CASSYFASDNSPLHF. The CDR3 DNA is TGTGCCAGCAGCTATTTCGCCAGCGATAATTCACCCCTCCACTTT.

This clone has only one observation. V is TRBV28 and J is TRBJ2-7; TRBD2 aligns across 7 bases. The junction had 9 bases not matched to a gene; V was cut back by 1 base and J by 12 bases. The V gene's germline CDR1 is MDHEN and CDR2 SYDVKM. This CDR3 is 13 amino acids long. The CDR3 coding sequence is TGTGCCAGCAGTTTATTTCCAGGGAGGGTTTTGTACTTC. It codes for CASSLFPGRVLYF. The full variable domain, its missing parts supplied by reference TRBV28 and TRBJ2-7, is DVKVTQSSRYLVKRTGEKVFLECVQDMDHENMFWYRQDPGLGLRLIYFSYDVKMKEKGDIPEGYSVSREKKERFSLILESASTNQTSMYLCASSLFPGRVLYFGPGTRLTVT.

This chain uses TRBV7-6 with TRBJ1-5, with 10 bases aligning to TRBD1. This CDR3 contains 17 residues. The J segment lost 0 bases and the V segment lost 1 base, leaving 3 bases of the junction unmatched. CDR1 SGHVS and CDR2 FNYEAQ come from the germline V gene. For the CDR3, the DNA is TGTGCCAGCAGCTTAGGGACAGGGGGGGTTAGCAATCAGCCCCAGCATTTT. This gives the protein CASSLGTGGVSNQPQHF.

The chain is built from TRBV10-3 and TRBJ1-5, with D perhaps matching TRBD1 (6 bases). The germline CDR1 and CDR2 sequences are ENHRY and SYGVKD. There are 12 residues in the CDR3. Trimming took 6 bases from V and 9 from J, leaving 12 bases between them. The CDR3 sequence is CAISDRPAPQHF. The CDR3 DNA sequence: TGTGCCATCAGCGACAGGCCTGCGCCCCAGCATTTT.

The CDR3 here is CSVRGDYGYTF. CDR3 coding DNA: TGCAGTGTCCGGGGAGACTATGGCTACACCTTC. The rearrangement joins TRBV20-1 to TRBJ1-2; no firm D call. V lost 7 bases and J lost 3, with 9 bases in between. The V gene's germline CDR1 is DFQATT and CDR2 SNEGSKA (reference sequence). The CDR3 is 11 amino acids.

The rearrangement joins TRBV7-2 to TRBJ2-6; no reliable D call. Between the trimmed V and J ends, which lost 5 bases and 7 bases, there was a span of 9 bases. Germline V gene data show CDR1 as SGHTA and CDR2 as FQGNSA. CDR3 length: 13 residues. The CDR3 loop is CASSARVANVLTF. CDR3 sequence (DNA): TGTGCCAGCAGCGCCCGGGTAGCCAACGTCCTGACTTTC.

The CDR3 protein is CASSQLGGYEQFF. The CDR3 DNA reads TGTGCCAGCAGCCAGCTGGGGGGGTATGAGCAGTTCTTC. The chain has TRBV12-3 or TRBV12-4 and TRBJ2-1; 7 nucleotides match TRBD2. The V segment lost 6 bases and the J segment 8 bases; nucleotides outside the gene matches: 7. This CDR3 is 13 amino acids long.

The chain links TRBV6-2 or TRBV6-3 to TRBJ1-2; 7 bases line up with TRBD1. The CDR3 consists of 12 residues. Per the germline V gene, CDR1 is MNHEY and CDR2 is SVGEGT. J gave up 14 bases and V 4 bases, and 10 bases lay outside the gene matches. The CDR3 reads CASSFFTGVLTF. The CDR3 DNA sequence: TGTGCCAGCAGTTTCTTTACAGGGGTGCTTACCTTC.

This clone was detected a few times. The chain recombines TRBV27 with TRBJ2-2; 8 nucleotides line up with TRBD1. Germline V CDR1 and CDR2: MNHEY, SMNVEV (reference sequence). CDR3 length: 15 residues. V dropped 6 bases and J dropped 5; count of bases not matched to a gene: 8. The CDR3 DNA reads TGTGCCAGCAGGCAACCGGACAGGGAGACCGGGGAGCTGTTTTTT. The encoded protein is CASRQPDRETGELFF.

This chain joins TRBV20-1 and TRBJ1-2; unclear D gene. V gave up 7 bases and J gave up 8 bases, with 14 bases separating them. CDR1 DFQATT and CDR2 SNEGSKA come from the germline V gene (reference sequence). The CDR3 has 11 amino acids. This CDR3 is CSGSGFGGYTF. CDR3 sequence (DNA): TGCAGTGGGTCGGGATTCGGGGGCTACACCTTC.